This T cell receptor (beta chain) comes out of a study of T cells in localized non-small cell lung cancer. This CDR3 contains 16 residues. V was trimmed by 4 bases and J by 0 bases, leaving 13 bases between them. From germline, CDR1 is GTSNPN and CDR2 SVGIG (reference sequence). This table comes from immunoSEQ multiplex PCR, and its TCRdb copy is limited to in-frame clones, with some not included. Seen here are about 12,000 clones, more than 70% observed once, and the top ten hold 19%. On this clone: Its antigen is undetermined.

Whole-study findings and limits: A median 57 of the top 100 tumor clones appeared in adjacent lung. Longer overall survival was associated with a higher density of T cells in the blood.

Sequences were derived from peripheral blood, sampled before any cancer treatment. The chain employs TRBV30 and TRBJ1-6; maybe TRBD1 (6 bases). The TCR sequence derives from an older male donor with stage I lung adenocarcinoma. The CDR3 nucleotides read TGTGCCTGGAACAGGGAGGGGAGCTCCTATAATTCACCCCTCCACTTT. It specifies CAWNREGSSYNSPLHF.